The 31 T cell receptor beta chains listed next were all sequenced from one sample in a study of T cell responses to AZD1222 COVID-19 vaccine (dated by TCRdb to about 2021). The method was the immunoSEQ multiplex PCR assay. The table was pulled from immuneACCESS by TCRdb, which kept in-frame rearrangements only. Such tables lose some clones; where checked, under half of the loss comes from unresolved V genes, and the rest has no known cause. Counted in this sample were some 140,000 clones; approximately 90% of them appeared once. 2.5% to 4% of the sample belongs to the ten largest clones. Read against the paper, the sample's time point label means: baseline before first vaccination. Material: peripheral blood, obtained on day 0 of AZD1222 vaccination. The receptors come from an adult in good health.

This chain connects TRBV3-1 (or the pseudogene TRBV3-2) to TRBJ1-2; 7 bases fit TRBD1. J lost 6 bases, V lost 4 bases, and 8 bases had no gene match. CDR3 size: 14 residues. CDR1 is LGHDT and CDR2 is YNNKEL in the germline V gene (reference sequence). CDR3 amino acids: CASSPTGNGDGYTF. DNA for the CDR3: TGTGCCAGCAGCCCGACAGGGAACGGAGATGGCTACACCTTC.

This chain connects TRBV28 to TRBJ1-5; D ambiguous. Germline V lookup: CDR1 MDHEN, CDR2 SYDVKM. With 7 bases removed from V and 1 base from J, the gap between germline ends came to 14 bases. CDR3 size: 15 residues. CDR3 amino acids: CASTPVVESNQPQHF. CDR3 bases: TGTGCCAGCACCCCAGTGGTGGAAAGCAATCAGCCCCAGCATTTT.

This chain joins TRBV5-5 and TRBJ1-2; TRBD1 might be the D (5 bases). The CDR3 is 14 residues long. Germline CDR1 and CDR2: SGHKS and YYEKEE (reference sequence). V lost 1 base and J 4 bases, leaving 11 bases between the germline ends. The CDR3 reads CASSLNTGSYGYTF. The CDR3 region has the DNA TGTGCCAGCAGCTTGAACACAGGCTCCTATGGCTACACCTTC.

V is TRBV11-2 and J is TRBJ2-7, with 7 bases that match TRBD1. Trimming at V came to 4 bases and at J to 0 bases, leaving 3 bases not matched to a gene. This CDR3 has 14 amino acids. Germline V lookup: CDR1 SGHAT, CDR2 FQNNGV. CDR3 nucleotides: TGTGCCAGCAGCTCCTGGACAGGCTCCTACGAGCAGTACTTC. It codes for CASSSWTGSYEQYF.

V is TRBV7-8 and J is TRBJ2-7; D is unresolved. Germline V lookup: CDR1 SGHVS, CDR2 FQNEAQ. Trimming shortened V by 0 bases and J by 0 bases, and 15 bases separated the two germline ends. The CDR3 is made up of 17 amino acids. The CDR3 DNA follows: TGTGCCAGCAGCTTAGCGACTCACGGATCATACTCCTACGAGCAGTACTTC. Translated, it gives CASSLATHGSYSYEQYF.

The gene calls are TRBV3-1 (or the pseudogene TRBV3-2) and TRBJ1-2; D is uncertain. V lost 1 base and J 0 bases, leaving 6 bases between the germline ends. The CDR3 covers 14 residues. The V gene's germline CDR1 is LGHDT and CDR2 YNNKEL (reference sequence). The CDR3 is CASSQGPANYGYTF. The CDR3 DNA sequence: TGTGCCAGCAGCCAAGGGCCAGCTAACTATGGCTACACCTTC.

CDR3 in DNA: TGTGCCAGCAGTGGCGCCGAGAACCTAGGATACGAGCAGTACTTC. Amino acids: CASSGAENLGYEQYF. The chain uses TRBV28 and TRBJ2-7; D not certain. V lost 5 bases, J lost 4 bases, and 18 bases lay in between. The germline CDR1 and CDR2 sequences are MDHEN and SYDVKM. There are 15 residues in the CDR3.

The chain links TRBV2 to TRBJ1-5, with 9 bases lining up with TRBD1. There are 15 residues in the CDR3. V was clipped by 0 bases and J by 9 bases; unmatched bases: 6. Germline loops: CDR1 SNHLY, CDR2 FYNNEI. In DNA form, the CDR3 reads TGTGCCAGCAGTGAAGCGGGACAGGGCCTAGGGCCCCAGCATTTT. Protein product: CASSEAGQGLGPQHF.

The V gene is TRBV4-2, the J gene TRBJ1-2; D is ambiguous. The ends were cut back, 1 base at V and 2 bases at J, with 8 bases in the middle. The V gene's germline CDR1 is LGHNA and CDR2 YNFKEQ. This CDR3 is built from 14 residues. CDR3 in amino acids: CASSQGTGNYGYTF. The CDR3 nucleotides are TGTGCCAGCAGCCAAGGGACTGGAAACTATGGCTACACCTTC.

The V and J genes are TRBV18 and TRBJ1-1; D call uncertain. The CDR3 has 13 residues. Trimming cost V 2 bases and J 4 bases, with 8 bases left between them. Germline CDR1 reads KGHSH; CDR2 reads LQKENI. In DNA, the CDR3 is TGTGCCAGCTCACCATCGGAGGGCACTGAAGCTTTCTTT. It is translated as CASSPSEGTEAFF.

This chain links TRBV3-1 (or the pseudogene TRBV3-2) with TRBJ1-1; D remains ambiguous. CDR3 length: 15 residues. Germline V CDR1 and CDR2: LGHDT, YNNKEL (reference sequence). The germline V and J ends were trimmed by 5 bases and 1 base, with 14 bases remaining between them. DNA of the CDR3: TGTGCCAGCAGCACCTCGCTAAAGGGGAACACTGAAGCTTTCTTT. Its translation: CASSTSLKGNTEAFF.

This rearrangement joins TRBV11-3 to TRBJ2-1, with TRBD2 matching over 9 bases. J lost 8 bases, V lost 5 bases, and 10 bases had no gene match. The length of the CDR3 is 15 residues. CDR1 SGHNT and CDR2 YENEEA come from the germline V gene. Here the CDR3 DNA reads TGTGCCAGCAGCCTCGGGACTAGCCTTGTAGATGAGCAGTTCTTC. Amino acid sequence: CASSLGTSLVDEQFF. Full variable domain (remainder filled in from reference TRBV11-3 and TRBJ2-1): EAGVVQSPRYKIIEKKQPVAFWCNPISGHNTLYWYLQNLGQGPELLIRYENEEAVDDSQLPKDRFSAERLKGVDSTLKIQPAELGDSAVYLCASSLGTSLVDEQFFGPGTRLTVL.

This chain links TRBV7-8 with TRBJ2-7; 9 bases agree with TRBD2. CDR3 size: 15 residues. Germline V gene data show CDR1 as SGHVS and CDR2 as FQNEAQ. After removal of 0 bases from V and 3 bases from J, the junction contained 3 bases not matched to a gene. Here the CDR3 reads CASSLAGTSSYEQYF. Written as DNA, the CDR3 is TGTGCCAGCAGCTTAGCGGGGACTAGCAGCTACGAGCAGTACTTC.

The V call is TRBV18, the J call TRBJ1-2; D is unresolved. The CDR3 consists of 15 residues. V was trimmed by 0 bases and J by 7 bases, leaving 15 bases between them. Per germline, CDR1 KGHSH and CDR2 LQKENI. CDR3 DNA sequence: TGTGCCAGCTCACCACCGGGAATTGCCAGCGTTGGCTACACCTTC. Its protein is CASSPPGIASVGYTF.

V and J are TRBV21-1 and TRBJ1-5; the table assigns TRBD1, which was not confirmed against the DNA. TRBV21-1 is shown as a pseudogene. The CDR3 consists of 16 residues. The CDR3 DNA reads TGTGCCAGCCCCCGGGCGAGTCAGGGGGCGGGTCAGCCCCAGCATTTT. Encoded protein: CASPRASQGAGQPQHF.

The genes are TRBV7-9 and TRBJ2-2; tentatively, D is TRBD2 (5 bases). Trimming took off 5 bases at V and 4 bases at J, with 17 bases between the two ends. Germline V lookup: CDR1 SEHNR, CDR2 FQNEAQ (reference sequence). The CDR3 runs to 16 residues. The CDR3 coding sequence is TGTGCCAGCAGCCCGGGGAGTTCCGGTGGCACCGGGGAGCTGTTTTTT. This gives the protein CASSPGSSGGTGELFF. The full variable domain, rest sourced from reference TRBV7-9 and TRBJ2-2, is DTGVSQNPRHKITKRGQNVTFRCDPISEHNRLYWYRQTLGQGPEFLTYFQNEAQLEKSRLLSDRFSAERPKGSFSTLEIQRTEQGDSAMYLCASSPGSSGGTGELFFGEGSRLTVL.

The chain has TRBV18 and TRBJ1-3; possibly TRBD1 for D (6 bases). The CDR3 is 15 amino acids. The V and J ends lost 3 bases and 0 bases respectively, with 9 bases between them. CDR1 and CDR2 from the germline V gene are KGHSH and LQKENI. CDR3 DNA: TGTGCCAGCTCACCGTCACAGGGCTCTGGAAACACCATATATTTT. This translates into CASSPSQGSGNTIYF.

This clone came up once. The V and J genes are TRBV3-1 (or the pseudogene TRBV3-2) and TRBJ1-6; D gene uncertain. The CDR3 totals 12 residues. Germline V gives CDR1 LGHDT, CDR2 YNNKEL (reference sequence). The V gene lost 3 bases and the J gene lost 13 bases, with 10 bases spanning the gap. The CDR3, as DNA: TGTGCCAGCAGCCATGCCTATCGCCCCCTCCACTTT. It specifies CASSHAYRPLHF.

The chain joins TRBV27 to TRBJ2-1; the D gene is possibly TRBD1 (6 bases). The CDR3 is 14 residues long. Trimming shortened V by 2 bases and J by 4 bases, and 9 bases separated the two germline ends. Germline values: CDR1 MNHEY, CDR2 SMNVEV (reference sequence). CDR3 nucleotide sequence: TGTGCCAGCAGTTTACTCCAGGGGTACAATGAGCAGTTCTTC. As protein: CASSLLQGYNEQFF.

V usage is TRBV4-1 and J usage is TRBJ1-6; 7 bases fit TRBD1. CDR1 MGHRA and CDR2 YSYEKL come from the germline V gene. V lost 0 bases to trimming and J lost 8 bases; unmatched junction nucleotides: 7. The CDR3 has 16 residues. The chain's CDR3 is CASSQEPDRVYSPLHF. The CDR3 region has the DNA TGCGCCAGCAGCCAAGAGCCCGACAGGGTATATTCACCCCTCCACTTT.

A note on this clone: Other nucleotide sequences from this sample produce the same CDR3. V is TRBV6-1 and J is TRBJ1-2; 7 nucleotides agree with TRBD1. Germline V gives CDR1 MNHNS, CDR2 SASEGT. The CDR3 has 12 residues. V gave up 3 bases and J gave up 5 bases; unmatched junction bases: 0. The DNA for the CDR3 is TGTGCCAGCAGTGACAGGGGGTATGGCTACACCTTC. Amino acids: CASSDRGYGYTF.

CDR3 in amino acids: CASSSGQGGINEKLFF. The CDR3 DNA follows: TGTGCCAGCAGCTCCGGACAGGGGGGGATTAATGAAAAACTGTTTTTT. This rearrangement joins TRBV5-4 to TRBJ1-4, with 10 positions matching TRBD1. Germline CDR1 SGHNT, CDR2 YYREEE (reference sequence). The V and J ends lost 3 bases and 4 bases, in that order; junction bases with no gene match: 6. The CDR3 consists of 16 residues.

This rearrangement joins TRBV10-1 to TRBJ2-7; possible D gene TRBD1, 5 bases. CDR3 length: 15 residues. The V gene lost 3 bases and the J gene lost 6 bases, with 18 bases spanning the gap. CDR1 and CDR2 (germline): WNHNN, SYGVQD (reference sequence). CDR3: CASSDPTAERSEQYF. The CDR3 nucleotides read TGCGCCAGCAGTGACCCGACAGCAGAACGTTCCGAGCAGTACTTC.

The sample holds one count of this clone. CDR3 sequence reads: CSVGPGDTQYF. The CDR3 DNA follows: TGCAGCGTTGGTCCGGGAGATACGCAGTATTTT. The chain combines TRBV29-1 with TRBJ2-3; D call uncertain. The CDR3 is 11 residues long. Trimming stripped 4 bases from V and 5 bases from J, with 7 bases between. From germline, CDR1 is SQVTM and CDR2 ANQGSEA.

The rearrangement joins TRBV7-2 to TRBJ1-2, with 9 bases identical to TRBD1. V shed 7 bases, J shed 8 bases, and the junction held 11 bases outside the gene matches. The CDR3 consists of 14 residues. CDR1 SGHTA and CDR2 FQGNSA come from the germline V gene. The CDR3 region has the DNA TGTGCCAGCACCCGGGACAGGGTAGGCGAAGGCTACACCTTC. Residues: CASTRDRVGEGYTF.

The rearrangement uses TRBV6-5 and TRBJ1-6; no clear D gene. V was pared by 7 bases and J by 10 bases, with 20 bases between. The CDR3 runs to 15 residues. Germline V gene data show CDR1 as MNHEY and CDR2 as SVGAGI. The CDR3 DNA is TGTGCCAGCAATGGCGGTGGTGGAGTTGGATCACCCCTCCACTTT. Translated: CASNGGGGVGSPLHF.

The V call is TRBV7-8, the J call TRBJ2-2; D tentatively fits TRBD1 or TRBD2 (5 bases each). The CDR3 spans 15 residues. Trimming left V 2 bases short and J 5 bases short, with 12 bases between. CDR1 is SGHVS and CDR2 is FQNEAQ in the germline V gene. The CDR3 DNA is TGTGCCAGCAGCTTATTAGGGACGGGGACCGGGGAGCTGTTTTTT. This sequence encodes CASSLLGTGTGELFF.

The chain links TRBV27 to TRBJ2-7; D may be TRBD1 or TRBD2 (5 bases each). CDR3 length: 13 amino acids. In germline, CDR1 is MNHEY, CDR2 SMNVEV (reference sequence). V was clipped by 3 bases and J by 9 bases, with 15 bases between them. The CDR3 loop is CASSFLGDEVQYF. Written as DNA, the CDR3 is TGTGCCAGCAGTTTTCTGGGGGACGAGGTGCAGTACTTC.

Remarks on this clone: This same CDR3 is encoded by further DNA sequences in the sample. V and J are TRBV5-1 and TRBJ2-1; D is unresolved. The germline V gene encodes CDR1 SGHRS and CDR2 YFSETQ. Trimming removed 0 bases from V and 0 bases from J, with 4 bases in between. The CDR3 runs to 14 residues. In DNA form, the CDR3 reads TGCGCCAGCAGCTTGGATAGCTCCTACAATGAGCAGTTCTTC. As protein: CASSLDSSYNEQFF.

V usage is TRBV6-1 and J usage is TRBJ1-5; D is ambiguous. The germline gives CDR1 MNHNS, CDR2 SASEGT. This CDR3 comprises 13 residues. Trimming left V 3 bases short and J 4 bases short, with 7 bases between. The CDR3 bases are TGTGCCAGCAGTGACCTCAAAAATCAGCCCCAGCATTTT. This sequence encodes CASSDLKNQPQHF.

A single count supports this clone. The CDR3: CASSLGGTVSYEQYF. In DNA, the CDR3 is TGCGCCAGCAGCTTGGGGGGGACAGTCTCCTACGAGCAGTACTTC. The chain employs TRBV5-1 and TRBJ2-7; 7 positions match TRBD1. The CDR3 runs to 15 residues. Germline V gene data show CDR1 as SGHRS and CDR2 as YFSETQ. Trimming took 0 bases from V and 0 from J; bases not matched to a gene: 3.